This T cell receptor beta chain was obtained from a study of blood T cells in healthy people across ages. Remarks on this clonotype: Its cognate antigen is unknown.

Next came a second PCR, run for about 6 to 12 cycles, which used a sample-barcoded 5' primer along with a J-beta primer mix. A template-switch adaptor containing 12 random nucleotides labeled each cDNA molecule. TCRdb re-called the 5' RACE reads with MiXCR, one entry per CDR3 protein. The table lists under 850,000 distinct CDR3 sequences, about 34% of them singletons. Study-wide results and caveats: No conclusive comparison of naive versus antigen-experienced cells was possible with unsorted PBMCs.

The CDR3 spans 15 residues. Germline-derived CDR1 and CDR2 are MNHEY and SVGEGT. V trimming: 2 bases; J trimming: 10 bases; junction bases outside the gene matches: 9. The origin of this receptor is a man younger than 35 in good health. Sequencing was done on a sample of blood. The chain carries TRBV6-2 or TRBV6-3 and TRBJ2-1; 9 bases fit TRBD2. Written as DNA, the CDR3 is TGTGCCAGCAGTTACGTCCAGGGACTAGCCATCGAGCAGTTCTTC. This codes for CASSYVQGLAIEQFF.